This TCR beta chain comes out of a study of blood T cells in healthy people across ages (dated by TCRdb to about 2015). About the investigation overall: Template switching captured roughly one uniquely barcoded TCR beta cDNA molecule per two T cells in model experiments. The study measured age-related changes in TCR beta repertoire diversity using deep sequencing normalized with unique cDNA molecular identifiers. The donors were split into four age groups: young (average around 15 years), middle-aged (about 40), aged (roughly 60) and long-lived (82). To avoid experimental bias, donors of different ages were spread randomly across the sequencing lanes. Using the same blood draw, the study looked at two additional independent replicas of 1 million unique cDNA reads for two donors, one aged 18 to 30 and the other aged 80 or older. What the work shows at the level of the full study, not this receptor alone: The CMV infection status of donors was not known, potentially confounding age-related changes in expanded clonotypes. Estimates of total diversity from one million sequenced T cells were regarded as lower bounds and underestimates. Since profiling was done on bulk unsorted PBMCs, naive and antigen-experienced compartments could not be conclusively compared. As age increased, observed TCR beta diversity per million T cells dropped in a roughly linear way, and a significant reduction was already evident by age about 40. A strong correlation was found between observed TCR beta diversity and the percentage of naive T cells measured by flow cytometry. Compared with the aged group, more naive CD4+ T cells, fewer expanded clones and increased TCR diversity were shown by the long-lived group, suggesting age selection.

This clonotype was observed a few times. Its specific antigen is unknown. Base qualities were left out, and no much larger clone turns up one base away. The 40 or so donors, aged about 6 to 95 years, were systemically healthy Caucasian individuals from Russia. Each donor gave 8 to 10 milliliters of peripheral blood, drawn into EDTA-treated Vacutainer tubes. Ficoll-Paque density-gradient centrifugation was used to isolate PBMCs, with at least 6 million per sample. Total RNA was extracted from PBMCs with Trizol reagent, with at least 6 micrograms obtained per sample. For every donor, flow cytometry on a PBMC aliquot measured the percentage of naive CD45RAhigh/CD27high T cells. CDR1 SNHLY and CDR2 FYNNEI are derived from the germline V gene. Spanning cysteine to phenylalanine, the CDR3 consists of 15 amino acids. Of all the DNA, just the CDR3 is kept, 45 bases in frame from base 1. Libraries were constructed by 5' RACE. Sequencing instrument: Illumina HiSeq 2500. A second PCR of about 6 to 12 cycles was run with a J-beta primer mix and a sample-barcoded 5' primer. A unique molecular identifier was introduced onto each TCR beta cDNA molecule by a template-switch 5' adaptor carrying 12 random nucleotides. At least 2.5 million CDR3-containing paired-end reads were obtained from each sample. The Mint cDNA synthesis kit, primed by a TRBC-specific oligonucleotide, was used to synthesize first-strand cDNA from all RNA. All cDNA was treated with uracil-DNA glycosylase and then went through a first 18-cycle PCR with the universal primers M1SS and BC2_uni_R. In the source study's methods: For normalization, 1 million high-quality reads were randomly selected from each sample, with every read carrying a distinct molecular identifier. Reads sharing molecular identifiers were discarded rather than binned into consensus sequences. MiTCR, with a Q25 quality threshold and the strictest error-elimination algorithm, was used for CDR3 identification, clonotype clustering and error correction. A nonparametric unseen species model with Euler transformation was used to estimate lower-bound total TCR beta diversity. Through fastp at Q25 and MiXCR, TCRdb rebuilt clones from the public reads, retaining in-frame beta chains. Each CDR3 protein gets just one entry, which takes the most common genes and DNA from the rows behind it. TCRdb's processing, not the study's, gives the V and J calls here. Present in this sample are some 1 million distinct CDR3 sequences, 40% to 50% of which were seen just once. The top ten clonotypes cover approximately 17% of the sample.

Sample: blood. The V and J segments used are TRBV2 and TRBJ2-4, with TRBD2 matching 9 junction bases. The end of the DNA fits TRBJ2-7 better, so the J call may be wrong. The clonotype originates from an older woman in good health. The sequence in DNA is TGTGCCAGCAGTGGTAGCGGGAGTTTTACCTACGAGCAGTACTTC. Its translation reads: CASSGSGSFTYEQYF.